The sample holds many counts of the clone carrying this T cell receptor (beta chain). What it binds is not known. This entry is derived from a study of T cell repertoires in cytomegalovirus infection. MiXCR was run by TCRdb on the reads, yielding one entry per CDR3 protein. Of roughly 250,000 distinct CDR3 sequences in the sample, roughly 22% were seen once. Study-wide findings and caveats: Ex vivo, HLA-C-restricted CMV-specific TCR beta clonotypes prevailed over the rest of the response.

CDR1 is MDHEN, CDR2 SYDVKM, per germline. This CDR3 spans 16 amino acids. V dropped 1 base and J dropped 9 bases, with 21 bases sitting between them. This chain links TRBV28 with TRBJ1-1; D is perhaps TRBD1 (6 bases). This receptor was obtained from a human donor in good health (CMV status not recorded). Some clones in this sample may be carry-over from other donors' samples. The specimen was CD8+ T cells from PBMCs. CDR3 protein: CASSLLAQGTSVQAFF. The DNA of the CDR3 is TGTGCCAGCAGTTTATTAGCCCAGGGGACCTCCGTACAAGCTTTCTTT.